This T cell receptor (beta chain) was profiled in a study of regulatory T cells in long-lasting Graves disease. Study-level points and caveats: Preferential use of TRBV28, TRBJ1-2 and TRBJ2-5 was seen in persistent disease. Relative to new patients (around 1,000), persistent patients exhibited greater sharing of public clonotypes (around 2,800). Researchers reported studying only peripheral blood, not thyroid tissue.

Specified time point: persistent/refractory GD, antithyroid drugs over 5 years with positive TRAb. Extracted PBMC RNA gave rise to the TCR library. Construction of the TCR beta libraries employed iRepertoire HTBI primers in conjunction with Arm-PCR of CDR3 regions. In the source study's methods: The identification of under 65 TRBV and some 14 TRBJ segments was made across samples. TCRdb re-called the multiplex PCR reads with MiXCR, one entry per CDR3 protein. The V and J calls and clone size are TCRdb's, not the authors'. The data contain roughly 300,000 distinct CDR3 sequences, about 20% of them singletons. The V and J ends lost 3 bases and 5 bases respectively, with 16 bases between them. Germline-derived CDR1 and CDR2 are KGHSH and LQKENI. The CDR3 sequence is 15 residues long. This clonotype was seen at least ten times. Its antigen is unknown.

The input for sequencing was peripheral blood mononuclear cells (PBMCs), taken when the disease was refractory, from a patient treated with antithyroid drugs. The clonotype originates from a female donor with Graves disease. J is TRBJ2-5 and V is TRBV18; D may be TRBD1 (5 bases). CDR3 in DNA: TGTGCCAGCTCACCCCTCGCAGGGTCAGGCGAGACCCAGTACTTC. As protein: CASSPLAGSGETQYF. The full variable domain, completed using reference TRBV18 and TRBJ2-5, is NAGVMQNPRHLVRRRGQEARLRCSPMKGHSHVYWYRQLPEEGLKFMVYLQKENIIDESGMPKERFSAEFPKEGPSILRIQQVVRGDSAAYFCASSPLAGSGETQYFGPGTRLLVL.